The text below deals with one T cell receptor (beta chain). It lacks a known antigen. No clone much larger than this one lies a single base away; base qualities are absent. The immunoSEQ Assay, a bias-controlled multiplex PCR, was used to amplify TCRbeta CDR3 regions from genomic DNA. Per the original workflow: The number of nucleated cells in each sample was estimated by amplification of reference gene primers within the assay. Sequence reads were collapsed and filtered to measure the absolute abundance of every unique TCRbeta CDR3 rearrangement. Productive Simpson clonality was computed per sample as the square root of Simpson's diversity index over productive rearrangements. TCRdb's version of the immuneACCESS table is confined to in-frame rearrangements and falls short of the full clone set. An unresolved V gene accounts for under half of the shortfall where checked; the remainder is of unknown origin. Clone size and the V and J calls come from that table; the DNA yielded D and trimming. The table for this sample lists a few hundred thousand clones; approximately 85% of them were counted only once. Jointly, the top ten make up approximately 4.2% of the sample.

This record comes from a study of blood T cell repertoires in COVID-19 (dated by TCRdb to the early 2020s). For the wider study: Collaborator samples came from the United States, Italy and Spain and covered acute and convalescent phases of COVID-19. The material from the prospective study consisted of cDNA or gDNA derived from T cells, B-cell-depleted T cells, or PBMCs. Subjects who had been exposed to COVID-19, were actively infected with it, or had recovered from it provided the deeply sampled blood TCRbeta repertoires that made up the dataset. The repertoires were made available in a free public database intended to serve as a resource for research on the immune response to SARS-CoV-2. Samples were obtained from the ongoing ImmuneRACE study (first 160 participants) and from over 1,000 subjects provided by 6 global collaborators. Nearly every sample came with metadata listing a de-identified subject ID, COVID-19 status, age in years and sex. HLA class I and class II types, where available, came from metadata supplied by the sample provider rather than from assay-based typing. The research as a whole found: The amount of clinical and demographic metadata varied by source and participant and was provided uncurated.

In the prospective study, participants were roughly 18 to 95 years old, resided in about 25 geographic areas of the United States, and were enrolled through a virtual design. In the prospective study, participants were assigned to cohorts based on the clinical history participants reported in a screening survey and a study questionnaire. Recovered participants in ImmuneRACE Cohort 3 were defined as having two consecutive negative NP/OP PCR tests, clearance from a healthcare professional, or resolution of symptoms. In the prospective study, whole blood, serum and a nasopharyngeal or oropharyngeal swab were collected from each participant by mobile phlebotomists. Additional blood draws and questionnaires over an approximately 2-month period could optionally be provided by prospective study participants. Before DNA extraction, prospective study blood samples were shipped either frozen or at room temperature.

Spanning cysteine to phenylalanine, the CDR3 consists of 14 amino acids. The DNA shown is the 42-base CDR3, in frame from base 1. Trimming removed 0 bases from V and 4 bases from J, leaving 4 bases between the germline ends. Per the germline V gene (reference sequence), SEHNR is the CDR1 and FQNEAQ is the CDR2. Here the chain combines TRBV7-9 and TRBJ1-6; the D gene is unclear. The clonotype was recovered from a woman under 40 who had recovered from COVID-19. The sequenced sample was PBMCs or T cells enriched from blood (not recorded which). The CDR3 here reads CASSLASYNSPLHF. The DNA sequence is given as TGTGCCAGCAGCTTAGCTTCTTATAATTCACCCCTCCACTTT.